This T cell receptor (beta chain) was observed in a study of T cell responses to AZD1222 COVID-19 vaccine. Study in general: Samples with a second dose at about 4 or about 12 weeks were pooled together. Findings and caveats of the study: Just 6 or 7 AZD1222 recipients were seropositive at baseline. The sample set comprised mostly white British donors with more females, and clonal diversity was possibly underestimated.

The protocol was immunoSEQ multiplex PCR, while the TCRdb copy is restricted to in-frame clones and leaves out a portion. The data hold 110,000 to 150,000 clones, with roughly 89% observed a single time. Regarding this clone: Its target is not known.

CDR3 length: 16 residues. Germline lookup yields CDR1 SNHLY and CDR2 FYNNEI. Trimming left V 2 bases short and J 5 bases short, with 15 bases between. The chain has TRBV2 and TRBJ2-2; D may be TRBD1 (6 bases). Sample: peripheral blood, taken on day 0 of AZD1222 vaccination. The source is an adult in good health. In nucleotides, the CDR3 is TGTGCCAGCAGTGAATACCCCATAAGGGGGACCGGGGAGCTGTTTTTT. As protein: CASSEYPIRGTGELFF.